These 2 T cell receptor beta chains came from one sample sequenced in a study of blood T cells in healthy people across ages. Primed by a sample-barcoded 5' primer and a J-beta primer mix, a second PCR proceeded for about 6 to 11 cycles. Using its own MiXCR run on the 5' RACE reads, TCRdb lists one record per CDR3 protein. In the table there are roughly 700,000 distinct CDR3 sequences, 45% to 50% of which are singletons. Sequences were obtained from blood. These receptors originate from a woman aged 60-75 years in good health.

This clonotype was counted only a few times. V usage is TRBV19 and J usage is TRBJ1-1; no reliable D call. Germline-derived CDR1 and CDR2 are LNHDA and SQIVND (reference sequence). Deletions cut 6 bases from V and 4 bases from J, with 12 bases between. This CDR3 comprises 13 residues. CDR3 protein: CASSGMRGTEAFF. CDR3 coding DNA: TGTGCCAGTAGCGGAATGCGGGGCACTGAAGCTTTCTTT.

The rearrangement joins TRBV6-5 to TRBJ1-1, with 7 bases that match TRBD1. Per germline, CDR1 MNHEY and CDR2 SVGAGI. Trimming cost V 3 bases and J 7 bases; bases outside gene matches: 2. This CDR3 region has 12 residues. The CDR3 region is CASSYRDSEAFF. The CDR3 DNA follows: TGTGCCAGCAGTTATCGGGACAGTGAAGCTTTCTTT.